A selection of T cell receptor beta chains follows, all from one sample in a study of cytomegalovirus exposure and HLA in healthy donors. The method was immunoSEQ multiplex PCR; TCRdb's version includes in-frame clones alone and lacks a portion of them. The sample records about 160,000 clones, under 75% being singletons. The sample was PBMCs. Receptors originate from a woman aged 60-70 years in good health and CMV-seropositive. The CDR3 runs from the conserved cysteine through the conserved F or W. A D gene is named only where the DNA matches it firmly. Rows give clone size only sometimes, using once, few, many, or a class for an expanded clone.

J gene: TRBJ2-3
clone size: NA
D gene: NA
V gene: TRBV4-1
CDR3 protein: CASSQGMAGDTQYF
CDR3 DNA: TGCGCCAGCAGCCAAGGAATGGCGGGGGATACGCAGTATTTT

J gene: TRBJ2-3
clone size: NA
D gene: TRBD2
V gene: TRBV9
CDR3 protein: CASSKGGISTDTQYF
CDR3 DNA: TGTGCCAGCAGCAAGGGAGGGATTAGCACAGATACGCAGTATTTT

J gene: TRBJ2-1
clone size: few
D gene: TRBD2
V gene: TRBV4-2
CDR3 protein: CASSQREGVYNEQFF
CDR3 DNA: TGTGCCAGCAGCCAGCGGGAGGGGGTATACAATGAGCAGTTCTTC

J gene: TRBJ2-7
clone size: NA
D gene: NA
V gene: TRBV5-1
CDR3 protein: CASSKSQGETGEQYF
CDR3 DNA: TGCGCCAGCAGCAAAAGTCAGGGTGAGACTGGCGAGCAGTACTTC

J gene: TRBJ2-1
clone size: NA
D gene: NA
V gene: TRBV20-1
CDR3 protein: CSAENPEQFF
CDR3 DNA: TGCAGTGCCGAGAACCCTGAGCAGTTCTTC

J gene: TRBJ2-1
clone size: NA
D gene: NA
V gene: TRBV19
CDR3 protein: CASSPGLYNEQFF
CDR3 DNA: TGTGCCAGTAGTCCGGGACTGTACAATGAGCAGTTCTTC

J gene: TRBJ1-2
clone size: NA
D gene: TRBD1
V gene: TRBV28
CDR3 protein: CASSFGPSGGVYGYTF
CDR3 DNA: TGTGCCAGCAGTTTCGGTCCCTCAGGGGGCGTCTATGGCTACACCTTC

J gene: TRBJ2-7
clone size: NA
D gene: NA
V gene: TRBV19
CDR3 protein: CASRKKGEASSYEQYF
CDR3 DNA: TGTGCCAGTAGGAAGAAGGGAGAGGCGAGCTCCTACGAGCAGTACTTC

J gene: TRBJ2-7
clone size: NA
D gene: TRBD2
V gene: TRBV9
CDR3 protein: CASSASGRAGEQYF
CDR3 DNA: TGTGCCAGCAGCGCTAGCGGGAGGGCCGGCGAGCAGTACTTC

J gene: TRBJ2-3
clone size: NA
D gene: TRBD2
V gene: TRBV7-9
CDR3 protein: CASSQGTSGSYSDTQYF
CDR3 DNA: TGTGCCAGCAGCCAGGGGACTAGCGGGAGTTATTCAGATACGCAGTATTTT

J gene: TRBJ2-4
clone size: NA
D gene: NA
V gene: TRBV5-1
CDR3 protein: CASSLAGQDIQYF
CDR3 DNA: TGCGCCAGCAGCTTGGCAGGGCAGGACATTCAGTACTTC

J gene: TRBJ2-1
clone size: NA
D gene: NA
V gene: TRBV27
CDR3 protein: CASSLAGTAHNEQFF
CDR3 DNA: TGTGCCAGCAGTTTAGCAGGGACTGCCCACAATGAGCAGTTCTTC

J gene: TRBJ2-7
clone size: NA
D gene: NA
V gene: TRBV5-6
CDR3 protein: CASSYYTYEQYF
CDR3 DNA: TGTGCCAGCAGCTACTACACCTACGAGCAGTACTTC

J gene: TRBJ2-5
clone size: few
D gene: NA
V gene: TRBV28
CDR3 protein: CASSSRWETQYF
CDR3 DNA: TGTGCCAGCAGCTCGAGGTGGGAGACCCAGTACTTC

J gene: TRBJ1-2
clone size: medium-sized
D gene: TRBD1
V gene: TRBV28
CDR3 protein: CASSSGQGVYYGYTF
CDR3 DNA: TGTGCCAGCAGTAGCGGACAGGGGGTTTACTATGGCTACACCTTC

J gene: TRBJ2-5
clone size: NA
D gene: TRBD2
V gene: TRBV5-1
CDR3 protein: CASSSSGGRQETQYF
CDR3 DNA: TGCGCCAGCAGCTCTAGCGGGGGCAGACAAGAGACCCAGTACTTC

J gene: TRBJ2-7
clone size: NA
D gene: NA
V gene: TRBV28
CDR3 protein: CASKGLADSYEQYF
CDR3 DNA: TGTGCCAGCAAAGGACTCGCGGACTCCTACGAGCAGTACTTC

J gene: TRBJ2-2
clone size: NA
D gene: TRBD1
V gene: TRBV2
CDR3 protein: CASSSGTGGNTGELFF
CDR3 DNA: TGTGCCAGCAGTTCCGGGACAGGGGGGAACACCGGGGAGCTGTTTTTT